A single sample is the source of the 21 T cell receptor beta chains below, sequenced in a study of CD8 T cells in Susac syndrome. RNA, at about 0.5 to 1 ug, was reverse transcribed with random hexamers. From the immunoSEQ multiplex PCR reads, TCRdb called clonotypes with MiXCR, one entry per CDR3 protein. The sample has tens of thousands of distinct CDR3 sequences; 94% are singletons. Sequenced input: CD8+ T cells from PBMCs. These receptor sequences come from a human donor with Susac syndrome.

This chain's CDR3 is CASSYCGLGDTEAFF. The CDR3 DNA reads as TGTGCCAGCAGTTATTGCGGCCTGGGGGACACTGAAGCTTTCTTT. The chain couples TRBV6-5 to TRBJ1-1; a weak D match, TRBD1 (5 bases). The CDR3 has 15 residues. CDR1 and CDR2 from the germline V gene are MNHEY and SVGAGI. Trimming shortened V by 3 bases and J by 3 bases, and 14 bases separated the two germline ends.

V gene TRBV29-1 combines with J gene TRBJ2-7; no firm D call. Germline-derived CDR1 and CDR2 are SQVTM and ANQGSEA. CDR3 size: 14 residues. The germline V and J ends were trimmed by 3 bases and 6 bases, with 18 bases remaining between them. The CDR3 region is CSVEAVTLGGEQYF. For the CDR3, the DNA is TGCAGCGTTGAGGCCGTCACACTCGGTGGCGAGCAGTACTTC.

The J gene is TRBJ2-5, the V gene TRBV27; the match to TRBD2 covers 8 bases. The CDR3 has 15 amino acids. The junction had 7 bases not matched to a gene; V was cut back by 2 bases and J by 5 bases. Germline CDR1 is MNHEY and CDR2 is SMNVEV (reference sequence). This CDR3 is CASSLQREIAETQYF. CDR3 nucleotides: TGTGCCAGCAGTTTACAGCGGGAGATTGCGGAGACCCAGTACTTC.

This sequence joins TRBV12-3 or TRBV12-4 and TRBJ1-1; no definite D call. There are 15 residues in the CDR3. The V end was cut by 3 bases, the J end by 0 bases, with 11 bases between. The CDR3 DNA is TGTGCCAGCAGTTTTACTCGAGGGATGAACACTGAAGCTTTCTTT. Its translation is CASSFTRGMNTEAFF.

The rearrangement links TRBV27 to TRBJ2-2; unclear D gene. The V end was cut by 10 bases, the J end by 7 bases, with 7 bases between. CDR3 size: 10 residues. Germline CDR1 is MNHEY and CDR2 is SMNVEV (reference sequence). The CDR3 loop is CATPYGELFF. DNA of the CDR3: TGTGCCACCCCGTACGGGGAGCTGTTTTTT.

The J gene is TRBJ1-1, the V gene TRBV12-3 or TRBV12-4, with D hard to call. There are 12 residues in the CDR3. Between the trimmed V and J ends, which lost 8 bases and 7 bases, there was a span of 14 bases. CDR3 nucleotide sequence: TGTGCCAGCTCGGACGTGGGTATTGAAGCTTTCTTT. As protein: CASSDVGIEAFF.

V usage is TRBV30 and J usage is TRBJ1-2, with D possibly matching TRBD1 (6 bases). The V end was cut by 0 bases, the J end by 6 bases, with 17 bases between. The germline V gene encodes CDR1 GTSNPN and CDR2 SVGIG (reference sequence). The CDR3 spans 15 residues. The CDR3 nucleotides are TGTGCCTGGAGTGTGAACGAACAGGGCTGGGATGGCTACACCTTC. Protein sequence: CAWSVNEQGWDGYTF.

The CDR3 DNA reads as TGTGCCAGCCTGGAGTCCGGGGCCAACGTCCTGACTTTC. Its protein product is CASLESGANVLTF. The rearrangement uses TRBV19 and TRBJ2-6; D gene uncertain. This CDR3 contains 13 residues. Germline lookup yields CDR1 LNHDA and CDR2 SQIVND (reference sequence). V dropped 9 bases and J dropped 4 bases, with 10 bases sitting between them.

This sequence joins TRBV3-1 and TRBJ2-1; TRBD2 might be the D (6 bases). Trimming took 4 bases from V and 4 from J, leaving 17 bases between them. CDR3 size: 16 residues. Germline CDR1 and CDR2: LGHDT and YNNKEL (reference sequence). In DNA, the CDR3 is TGTGCCAGCAGCCTTATGCGGGACCAGAAATACAATGAGCAGTTCTTC. Translated, it gives CASSLMRDQKYNEQFF.

J is TRBJ2-7 and V is TRBV7-9; D is ambiguous. Germline-derived CDR1 and CDR2 are SEHNR and FQNEAQ (reference sequence). V was clipped by 5 bases and J by 0 bases, with 8 bases between them. The length of the CDR3 is 13 residues. In DNA form, the CDR3 reads TGTGCCAGCAGCCCCGGCAACTCCTACGAGCAGTACTTC. Translating gives CASSPGNSYEQYF.

The rearrangement joins TRBV19 to TRBJ1-2, with 9 nucleotides matching TRBD1. Germline CDR1 reads LNHDA; CDR2 reads SQIVND (reference sequence). The CDR3 length is 17 residues. J gave up 4 bases and V 4 bases, and 13 bases lay outside the gene matches. The CDR3 is CASSTRDRVAESYGYTF. Here the CDR3 DNA reads TGTGCCAGTAGTACCCGGGACAGGGTAGCCGAGAGCTATGGCTACACCTTC.

The genes are TRBV6-5 and TRBJ2-5, with unresolved D. V lost 8 bases to trimming and J lost 0 bases, with 13 bases between them. The V gene's germline CDR1 is MNHEY and CDR2 SVGAGI. This CDR3 has 14 amino acids. This CDR3 is CASHSPDHQETQYF. For the CDR3, the DNA is TGTGCCAGCCATTCCCCGGATCACCAAGAGACCCAGTACTTC.

Written as DNA, the CDR3 is TGCAGCGCTGAGACGTTGACAGGGAATCAATTTAATGAAAAACTGTTTTTT. It is translated as CSAETLTGNQFNEKLFF. V is TRBV29-1 and J is TRBJ1-4, with 7 nucleotides matching TRBD1. The CDR3 is 17 amino acids. Germline CDR1 and CDR2: SQVTM and ANQGSEA. V gave up 7 bases and J gave up 4 bases; unmatched junction bases: 18.

The rearrangement links TRBV4-2 to TRBJ1-4; TRBD1 matches at 7 bases. V shed 2 bases, J shed 0 bases, and the junction held 6 bases outside the gene matches. In germline, CDR1 is LGHNA, CDR2 YNFKEQ. CDR3 length equals 17 residues. CDR3 region: CASSQMAGGATNEKLFF. CDR3 nucleotide sequence: TGTGCCAGCAGCCAAATGGCAGGGGGTGCAACTAATGAAAAACTGTTTTTT.

The chain has TRBV29-1 and TRBJ2-1; D is unclear. Trimming removed 1 base from V and 8 bases from J, with 15 bases in between. Germline CDR1 SQVTM, CDR2 ANQGSEA. The CDR3 spans 14 residues. The CDR3 spells CSVEGVERAYEQFF. The CDR3 region has the DNA TGCAGCGTTGAAGGGGTAGAGCGAGCTTATGAGCAGTTCTTC.

This chain connects TRBV7-9 to TRBJ2-5; 9 bases map to TRBD2. The CDR3 consists of 16 residues. In germline, CDR1 is SEHNR, CDR2 FQNEAQ (reference sequence). The V segment lost 3 bases and the J segment 1 base; nucleotides outside the gene matches: 6. The CDR3 sequence is CASSLGLAGLQETQYF. CDR3 nucleotide sequence: TGTGCCAGCAGCTTGGGGCTAGCGGGACTCCAAGAGACCCAGTACTTC.

The sample holds one count of this clonotype. The gene calls are TRBV9 and TRBJ1-2; D is unresolved. In germline, CDR1 is SGDLS, CDR2 YYNGEE. CDR3 length: 17 residues. Trimming cost V 3 bases and J 5 bases, with 23 bases left between them. The CDR3 coding sequence is TGTGCCAGCAGCGCCTACGAGGTCGTGGAAGGGCAATATGGCTACACCTTC. Translation: CASSAYEVVEGQYGYTF.

This clonotype was counted a single time. This sequence joins TRBV20-1 and TRBJ2-7; TRBD2 agrees at 8 bases. CDR3 length equals 14 residues. V lost 3 bases to trimming and J lost 3 bases; unmatched junction nucleotides: 7. From germline, CDR1 is DFQATT and CDR2 SNEGSKA (reference sequence). The CDR3, as DNA: TGCAGTGCTAGGAGTTTACTAGCGGACTACGAGCAGTACTTC. Its translation: CSARSLLADYEQYF.

About this clonotype itself: An end of the junction differs from the germline gene, which may be a read error. The chain couples TRBV4-1 to TRBJ2-1; D assignment may be TRBD1 or TRBD2 (5 bases each). The CDR3 length is 17 residues. Germline lookup yields CDR1 MGHRA and CDR2 YSYEKL. CDR3: CASSPKVGDAYYNGQFF. CDR3 coding DNA: TGCGCCAGCAGCCCCAAGGTCGGGGACGCATACTACAATGGGCAGTTCTTC.

The sample holds one count of this clonotype. Here the CDR3 reads CAAGSWQPQHF. The CDR3 bases are TGTGCCGCGGGGAGCTGGCAGCCCCAGCATTTT. The chain employs TRBV28 and TRBJ1-5, with unresolved D. The CDR3 totals 11 residues. The ends were cut back, 11 bases at V and 7 bases at J, with 12 bases in the middle. Germline values: CDR1 MDHEN, CDR2 SYDVKM.

The chain links TRBV30 to TRBJ1-2; D is unresolved. The V gene's germline CDR1 is GTSNPN and CDR2 SVGIG (reference sequence). The CDR3 totals 13 residues. V lost 2 bases and J lost 1, with 8 bases in between. The CDR3 region is CAWSLTNNYGYTF. CDR3 nucleotides: TGTGCCTGGAGTCTAACTAATAACTATGGCTACACCTTC.